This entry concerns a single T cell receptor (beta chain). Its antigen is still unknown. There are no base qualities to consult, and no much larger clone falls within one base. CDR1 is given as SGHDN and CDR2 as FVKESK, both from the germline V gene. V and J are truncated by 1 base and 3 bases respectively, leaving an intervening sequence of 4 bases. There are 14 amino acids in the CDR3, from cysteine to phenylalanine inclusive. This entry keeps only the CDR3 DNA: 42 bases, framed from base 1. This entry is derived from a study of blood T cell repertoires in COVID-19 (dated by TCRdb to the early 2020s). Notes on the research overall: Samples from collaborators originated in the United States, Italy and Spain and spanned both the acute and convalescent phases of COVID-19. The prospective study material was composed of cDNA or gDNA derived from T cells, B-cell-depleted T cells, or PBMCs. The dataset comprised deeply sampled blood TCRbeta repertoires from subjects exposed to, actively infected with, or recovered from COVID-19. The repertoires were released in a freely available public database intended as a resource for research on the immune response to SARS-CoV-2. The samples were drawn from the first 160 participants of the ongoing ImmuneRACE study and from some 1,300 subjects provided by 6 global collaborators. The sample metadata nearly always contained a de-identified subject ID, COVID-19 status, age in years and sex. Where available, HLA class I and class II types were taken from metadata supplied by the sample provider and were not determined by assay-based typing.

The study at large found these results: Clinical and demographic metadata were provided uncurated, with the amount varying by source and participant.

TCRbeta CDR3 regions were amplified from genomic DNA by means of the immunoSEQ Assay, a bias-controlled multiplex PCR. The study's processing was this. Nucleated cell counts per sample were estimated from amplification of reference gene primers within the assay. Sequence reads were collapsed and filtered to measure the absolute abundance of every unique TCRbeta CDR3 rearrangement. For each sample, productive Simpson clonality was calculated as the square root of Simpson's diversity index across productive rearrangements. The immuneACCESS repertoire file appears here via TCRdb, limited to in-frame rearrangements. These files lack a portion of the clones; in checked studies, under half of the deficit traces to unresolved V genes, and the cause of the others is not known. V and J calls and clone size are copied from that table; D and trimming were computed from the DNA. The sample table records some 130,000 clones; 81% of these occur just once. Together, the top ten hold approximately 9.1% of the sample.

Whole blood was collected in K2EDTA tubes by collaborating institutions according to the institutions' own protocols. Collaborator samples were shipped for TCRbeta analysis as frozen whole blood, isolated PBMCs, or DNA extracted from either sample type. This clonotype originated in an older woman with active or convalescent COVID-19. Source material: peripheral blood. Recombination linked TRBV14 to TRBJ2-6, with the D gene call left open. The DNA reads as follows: TGTGCCAGCAGCCAAGCAAATGGGGCCAACGTCCTGACTTTC. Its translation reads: CASSQANGANVLTF.